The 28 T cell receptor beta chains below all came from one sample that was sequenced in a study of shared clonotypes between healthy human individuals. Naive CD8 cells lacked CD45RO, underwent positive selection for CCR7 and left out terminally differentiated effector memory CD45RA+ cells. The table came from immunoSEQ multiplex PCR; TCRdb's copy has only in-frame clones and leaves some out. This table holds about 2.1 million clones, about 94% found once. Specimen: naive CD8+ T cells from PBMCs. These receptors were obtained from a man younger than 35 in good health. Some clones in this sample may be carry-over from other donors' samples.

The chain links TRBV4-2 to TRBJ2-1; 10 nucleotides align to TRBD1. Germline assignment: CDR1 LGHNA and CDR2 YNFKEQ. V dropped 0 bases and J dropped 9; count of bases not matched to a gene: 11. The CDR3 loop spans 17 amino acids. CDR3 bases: TGTGCCAGCAGCCAAGATCCGGGGACAGGGGAAGACGTTGAGCAGTTCTTC. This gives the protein CASSQDPGTGEDVEQFF.

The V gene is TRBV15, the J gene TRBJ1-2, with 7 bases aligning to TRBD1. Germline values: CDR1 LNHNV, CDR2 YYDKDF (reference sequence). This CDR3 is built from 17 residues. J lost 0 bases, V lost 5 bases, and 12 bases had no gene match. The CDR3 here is CATSSRTGEFPNYGYTF. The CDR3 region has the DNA TGTGCCACCAGCTCGAGGACAGGAGAGTTCCCTAACTATGGCTACACCTTC.

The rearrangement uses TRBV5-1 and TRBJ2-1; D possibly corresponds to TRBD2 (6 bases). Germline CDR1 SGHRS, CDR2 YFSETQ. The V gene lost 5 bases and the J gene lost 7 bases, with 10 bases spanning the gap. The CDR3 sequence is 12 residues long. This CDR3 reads CASRFGGNEQFF. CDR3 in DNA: TGCGCCAGCAGGTTTGGGGGGAATGAGCAGTTCTTC.

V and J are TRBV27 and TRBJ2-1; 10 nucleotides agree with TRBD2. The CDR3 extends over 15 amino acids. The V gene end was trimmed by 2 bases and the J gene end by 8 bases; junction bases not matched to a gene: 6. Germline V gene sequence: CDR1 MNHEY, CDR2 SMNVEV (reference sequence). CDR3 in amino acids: CASSLEREGHDEQFF. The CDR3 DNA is TGTGCCAGCAGTTTAGAGCGGGAGGGCCATGATGAGCAGTTCTTC.

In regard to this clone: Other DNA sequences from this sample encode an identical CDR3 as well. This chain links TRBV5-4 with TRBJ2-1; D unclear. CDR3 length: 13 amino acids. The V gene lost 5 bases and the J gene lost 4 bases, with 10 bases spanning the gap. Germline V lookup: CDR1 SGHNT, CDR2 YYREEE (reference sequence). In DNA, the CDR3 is TGTGCCAGCAGTCTACGAGCATACAATGAGCAGTTCTTC. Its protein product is CASSLRAYNEQFF.

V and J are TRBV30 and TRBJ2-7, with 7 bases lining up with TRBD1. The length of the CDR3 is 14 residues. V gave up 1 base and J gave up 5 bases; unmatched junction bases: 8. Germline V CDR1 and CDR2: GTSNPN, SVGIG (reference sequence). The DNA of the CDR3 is TGTGCCTGGAGTGAGGGGGCTGGATCCCACGAGCAGTACTTC. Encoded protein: CAWSEGAGSHEQYF.

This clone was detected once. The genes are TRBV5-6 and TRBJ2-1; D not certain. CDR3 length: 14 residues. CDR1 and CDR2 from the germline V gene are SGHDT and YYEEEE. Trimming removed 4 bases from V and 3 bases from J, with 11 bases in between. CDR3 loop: CASSPVGYYNEQFF. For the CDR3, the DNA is TGTGCCAGCAGCCCCGTGGGCTACTACAATGAGCAGTTCTTC.

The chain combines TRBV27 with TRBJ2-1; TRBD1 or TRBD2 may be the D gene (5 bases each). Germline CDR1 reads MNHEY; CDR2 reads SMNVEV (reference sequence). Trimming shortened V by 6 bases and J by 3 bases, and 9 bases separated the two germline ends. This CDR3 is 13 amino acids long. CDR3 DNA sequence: TGTGCCAGCAGCCGGGGCCGCTACAATGAGCAGTTCTTC. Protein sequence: CASSRGRYNEQFF.

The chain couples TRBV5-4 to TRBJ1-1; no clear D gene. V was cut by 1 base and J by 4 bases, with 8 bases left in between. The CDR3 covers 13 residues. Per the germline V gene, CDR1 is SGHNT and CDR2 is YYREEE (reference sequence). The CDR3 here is CASSLRAVTEAFF. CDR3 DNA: TGTGCCAGCAGCTTGCGAGCTGTCACTGAAGCTTTCTTT.

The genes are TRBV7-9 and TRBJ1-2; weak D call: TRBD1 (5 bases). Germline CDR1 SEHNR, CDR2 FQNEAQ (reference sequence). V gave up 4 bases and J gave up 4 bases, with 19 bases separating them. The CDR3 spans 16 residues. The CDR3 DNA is TGTGCCAGCAGCTGGAGTGACGTTGCACAGGCCTATGGCTACACCTTC. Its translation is CASSWSDVAQAYGYTF.

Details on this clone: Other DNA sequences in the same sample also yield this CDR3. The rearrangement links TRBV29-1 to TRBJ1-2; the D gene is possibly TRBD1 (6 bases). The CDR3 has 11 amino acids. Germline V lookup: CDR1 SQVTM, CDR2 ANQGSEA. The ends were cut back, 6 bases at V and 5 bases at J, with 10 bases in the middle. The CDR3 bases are TGCAGCGTAGGGCAGGGGTATGGCTACACCTTC. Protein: CSVGQGYGYTF. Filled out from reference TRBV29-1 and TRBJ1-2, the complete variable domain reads SAVISQKPSRDICQRGTSLTIQCQVDSQVTMMFWYRQQPGQSLTLIATANQGSEATYESGFVIDKFPISRPNLTFSTLTVSNMSPEDSSIYLCSVGQGYGYTFGSGTRLTVV.

CDR3 bases: TGTGCCAGCAGCGAGGGGTTTGGAACAGATACGCAGTATTTT. It specifies CASSEGFGTDTQYF. V gene TRBV9 combines with J gene TRBJ2-3, with a possible D match to TRBD1 (5 bases). The length of the CDR3 is 14 residues. Trimming stripped 3 bases from V and 3 bases from J, with 11 bases between. CDR1 and CDR2 from the germline V gene are SGDLS and YYNGEE.

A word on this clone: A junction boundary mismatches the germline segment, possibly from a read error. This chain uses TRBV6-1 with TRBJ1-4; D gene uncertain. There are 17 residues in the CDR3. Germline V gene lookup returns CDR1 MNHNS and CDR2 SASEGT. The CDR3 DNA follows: TGTGCCAGCAGGGAAGGATCCGAAACCCGATCAACTGAAAAACTGTTTTTT. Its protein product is CASREGSETRSTEKLFF.

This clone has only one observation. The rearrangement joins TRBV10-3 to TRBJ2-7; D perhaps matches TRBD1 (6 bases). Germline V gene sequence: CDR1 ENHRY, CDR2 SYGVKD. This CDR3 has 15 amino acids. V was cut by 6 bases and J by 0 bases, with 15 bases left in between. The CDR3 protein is CAISRTGLSSYEQYF. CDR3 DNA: TGTGCCATCAGCCGAACAGGGCTAAGCTCCTACGAGCAGTACTTC.

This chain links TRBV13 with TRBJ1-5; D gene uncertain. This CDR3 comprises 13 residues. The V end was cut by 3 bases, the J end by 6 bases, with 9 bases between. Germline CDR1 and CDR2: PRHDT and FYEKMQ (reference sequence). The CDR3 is CASSLEGSQPQHF. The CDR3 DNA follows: TGTGCCAGCAGCTTGGAAGGGAGTCAGCCCCAGCATTTT.

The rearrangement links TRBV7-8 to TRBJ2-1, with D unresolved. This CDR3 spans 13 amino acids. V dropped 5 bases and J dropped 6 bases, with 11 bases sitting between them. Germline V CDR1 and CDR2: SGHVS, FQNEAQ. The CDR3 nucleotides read TGTGCCAGCAGCAGAAGACCCGTCAATGAGCAGTTCTTC. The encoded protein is CASSRRPVNEQFF. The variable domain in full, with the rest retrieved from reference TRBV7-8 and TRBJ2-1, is GAGVSQSPRYKVAKRGQDVALRCDPISGHVSLFWYQQALGQGPEFLTYFQNEAQLDKSGLPSDRFFAERPEGSVSTLKIQRTQQEDSAVYLCASSRRPVNEQFFGPGTRLTVL.

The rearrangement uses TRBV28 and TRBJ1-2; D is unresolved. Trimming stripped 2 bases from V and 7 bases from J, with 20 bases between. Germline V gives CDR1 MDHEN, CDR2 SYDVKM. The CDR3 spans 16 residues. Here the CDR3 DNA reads TGTGCCAGCAGTTTACCGATACGGACGGGGAGAGTTGGCTACACCTTC. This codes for CASSLPIRTGRVGYTF.

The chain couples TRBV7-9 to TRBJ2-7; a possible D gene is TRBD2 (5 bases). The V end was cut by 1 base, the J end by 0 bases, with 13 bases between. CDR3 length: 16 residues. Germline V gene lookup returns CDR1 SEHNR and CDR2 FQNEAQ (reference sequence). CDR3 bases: TGTGCCAGCAGCTTAGTGAGGGCAAACCCCTCCTACGAGCAGTACTTC. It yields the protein CASSLVRANPSYEQYF.

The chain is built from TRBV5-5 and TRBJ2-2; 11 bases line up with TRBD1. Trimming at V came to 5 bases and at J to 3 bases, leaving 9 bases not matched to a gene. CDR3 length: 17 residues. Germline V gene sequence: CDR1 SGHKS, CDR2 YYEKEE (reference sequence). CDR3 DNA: TGTGCCAGCAGTCTACGGACAGGGGGCGGTTACACCGGGGAGCTGTTTTTT. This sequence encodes CASSLRTGGGYTGELFF.

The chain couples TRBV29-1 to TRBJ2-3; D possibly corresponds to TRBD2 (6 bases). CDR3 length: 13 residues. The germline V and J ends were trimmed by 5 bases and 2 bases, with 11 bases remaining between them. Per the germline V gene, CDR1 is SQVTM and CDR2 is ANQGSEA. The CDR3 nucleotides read TGCAGCGTTACAGCGGGTATCACAGATACGCAGTATTTT. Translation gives CSVTAGITDTQYF.

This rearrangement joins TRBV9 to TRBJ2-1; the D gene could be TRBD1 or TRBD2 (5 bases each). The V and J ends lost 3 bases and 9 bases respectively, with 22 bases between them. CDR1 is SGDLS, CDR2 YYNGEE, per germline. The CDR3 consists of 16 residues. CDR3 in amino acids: CASSGRGDLPQSEQFF. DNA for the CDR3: TGTGCCAGCAGCGGAAGAGGGGACCTCCCTCAATCTGAGCAGTTCTTC.

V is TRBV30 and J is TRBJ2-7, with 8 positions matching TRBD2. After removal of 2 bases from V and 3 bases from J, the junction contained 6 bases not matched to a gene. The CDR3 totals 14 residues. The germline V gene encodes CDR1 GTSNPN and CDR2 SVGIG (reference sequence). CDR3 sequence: CAWSRSGRGYEQYF. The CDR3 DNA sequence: TGTGCCTGGAGTAGAAGCGGGAGAGGCTACGAGCAGTACTTC.

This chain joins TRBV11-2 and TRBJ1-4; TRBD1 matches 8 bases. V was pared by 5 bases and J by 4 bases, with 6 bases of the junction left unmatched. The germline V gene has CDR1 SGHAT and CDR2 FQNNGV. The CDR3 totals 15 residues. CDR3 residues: CASSTRTGFNEKLFF. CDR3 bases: TGTGCCAGCAGCACTAGGACAGGGTTTAATGAAAAACTGTTTTTT.

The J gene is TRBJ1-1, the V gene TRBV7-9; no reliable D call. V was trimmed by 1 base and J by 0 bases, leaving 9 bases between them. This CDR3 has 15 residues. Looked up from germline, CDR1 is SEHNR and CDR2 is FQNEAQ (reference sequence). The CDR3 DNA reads TGTGCCAGCAGCTTAGAACACTTAATGAACACTGAAGCTTTCTTT. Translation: CASSLEHLMNTEAFF. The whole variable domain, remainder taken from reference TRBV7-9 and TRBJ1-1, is DTGVSQNPRHKITKRGQNVTFRCDPISEHNRLYWYRQTLGQGPEFLTYFQNEAQLEKSRLLSDRFSAERPKGSFSTLEIQRTEQGDSAMYLCASSLEHLMNTEAFFGQGTRLTVV.

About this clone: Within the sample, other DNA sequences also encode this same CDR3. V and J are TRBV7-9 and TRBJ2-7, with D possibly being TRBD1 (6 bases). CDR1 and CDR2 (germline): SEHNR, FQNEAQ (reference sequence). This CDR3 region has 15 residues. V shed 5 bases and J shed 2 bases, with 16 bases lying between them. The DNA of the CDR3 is TGTGCCAGCAGCAGGGGGACCAGCGGAACCTACGAGCAGTACTTC. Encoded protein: CASSRGTSGTYEQYF.

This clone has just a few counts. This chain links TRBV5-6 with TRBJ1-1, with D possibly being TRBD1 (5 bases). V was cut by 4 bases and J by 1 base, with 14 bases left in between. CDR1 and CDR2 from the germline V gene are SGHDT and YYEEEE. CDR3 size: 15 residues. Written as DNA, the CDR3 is TGTGCCAGCAGCCCCAGGAGGGGTTCGAACACTGAAGCTTTCTTT. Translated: CASSPRRGSNTEAFF.

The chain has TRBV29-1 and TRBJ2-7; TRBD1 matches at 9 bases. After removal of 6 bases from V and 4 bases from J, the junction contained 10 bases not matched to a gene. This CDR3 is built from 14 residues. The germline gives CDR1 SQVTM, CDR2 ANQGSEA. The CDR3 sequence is CSVSGTGYLYEQYF. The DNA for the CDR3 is TGCAGCGTCTCCGGGACAGGGTACCTTTACGAGCAGTACTTC.

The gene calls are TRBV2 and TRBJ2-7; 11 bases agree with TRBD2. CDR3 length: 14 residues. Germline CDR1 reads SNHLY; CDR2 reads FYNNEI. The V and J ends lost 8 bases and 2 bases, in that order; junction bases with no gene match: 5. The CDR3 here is CASLGLAAAYEQYF. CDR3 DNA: TGTGCCAGCCTGGGACTAGCGGCCGCCTACGAGCAGTACTTC.